The 19 T cell receptor beta chains in this list originate from one sample, sequenced in a study of response to subunit inactivated influenza vaccine. TCRdb processed the RT-PCR reads anew with MiXCR; each CDR3 protein has one entry. The sample shows hundreds of thousands of distinct CDR3 sequences, approximately 13% of them seen only once. The sample was PBMCs from blood, taken approximately 15 days before vaccination. The receptors shown here come from a man aged 50 or older who received an inactivated influenza vaccine.

The chain has TRBV9 and TRBJ2-1; D possibly corresponds to TRBD2 (6 bases). The CDR3 extends over 18 amino acids. With 0 bases removed from V and 0 bases from J, the gap between germline ends came to 16 bases. Germline V lookup: CDR1 SGDLS, CDR2 YYNGEE. This CDR3 is CASSVAGVRASSYNEQFF. The CDR3 DNA is TGTGCCAGCAGCGTAGCGGGAGTCAGGGCCAGCTCCTACAATGAGCAGTTCTTC.

This clonotype occurred many times. The chain joins TRBV29-1 to TRBJ2-3, with TRBD2 matching over 8 bases. Losses at the gene ends were 5 bases for V and 8 bases for J; bases not matched to a gene: 9. This CDR3 spans 13 amino acids. The germline CDR1 and CDR2 sequences are SQVTM and ANQGSEA. The CDR3 DNA follows: TGCAGCGTTTCCGGGGGGGAAGTGGGTACGCAGTATTTT. Translating gives CSVSGGEVGTQYF.

This clonotype has only a few counts. The chain couples TRBV19 to TRBJ2-7, with TRBD2 identical over 9 bases. The trim removed 7 bases at V and 3 bases at J, leaving 10 bases unmatched. The CDR3 extends over 15 amino acids. CDR1 LNHDA and CDR2 SQIVND come from the germline V gene (reference sequence). The CDR3 DNA follows: TGTGCCAGTAAGCCTGCGGGACTAGCTAACTACGAGCAGTACTTC. This codes for CASKPAGLANYEQYF.

The count of this clonotype is one. The CDR3 protein is CASSKGALTEAFF. The DNA of the CDR3 is TGCGCCAGCAGCAAGGGGGCTCTCACTGAAGCTTTCTTT. The chain uses TRBV4-3 and TRBJ1-1, with 7 bases lining up with TRBD1. Trimming at V came to 5 bases and at J to 4 bases, leaving 4 bases not matched to a gene. The CDR3 contains 13 residues. CDR1 and CDR2 from the germline V gene are LGHNA and YSLEER.

The sample holds many counts of this clonotype. This rearrangement joins TRBV29-1 to TRBJ2-7, with 10 bases fitting TRBD1. From germline, CDR1 is SQVTM and CDR2 ANQGSEA. V lost 2 bases to trimming and J lost 3 bases; unmatched junction nucleotides: 7. The CDR3 runs to 15 residues. CDR3 protein: CSVESDRGGFYEQYF. CDR3 nucleotides: TGCAGCGTTGAATCGGACAGGGGGGGTTTCTACGAGCAGTACTTC.

This clonotype was found a few times. The rearrangement uses TRBV3-1 and TRBJ2-6; D uncertain. In germline, CDR1 is LGHDT, CDR2 YNNKEL (reference sequence). The CDR3 has 16 residues. V gave up 4 bases and J gave up 0 bases, with 10 bases separating them. In DNA, the CDR3 is TGTGCCAGCAGCCGGAGCGAGTTCTCTGGGGCCAACGTCCTGACTTTC. Protein product: CASSRSEFSGANVLTF.

V gene TRBV12-3 or TRBV12-4 combines with J gene TRBJ1-5, with unresolved D. With 7 bases removed from V and 11 bases from J, the gap between germline ends came to 12 bases. The CDR3 has 11 residues. CDR3 sequence reads: CASTSSGTQHF. As DNA, the CDR3 is TGTGCCAGCACAAGCTCGGGCACCCAGCATTTT.

The gene calls are TRBV29-1 and TRBJ2-7; weak D call: TRBD2 (6 bases). V shed 0 bases and J shed 4 bases, with 13 bases lying between them. CDR1 is SQVTM, CDR2 ANQGSEA, per germline. The CDR3 totals 14 residues. The CDR3 here is CSVEDGGRNYEQYF. The CDR3 DNA follows: TGCAGCGTTGAAGACGGGGGACGGAATTACGAGCAGTACTTC.

The V call is TRBV4-3, the J call TRBJ2-4, with D hard to call. Germline CDR1 and CDR2: LGHNA and YSLEER. V dropped 3 bases and J dropped 1 base, with 10 bases sitting between them. The CDR3 consists of 15 residues. The DNA for the CDR3 is TGCGCCAGCAGCCAGGGAACGAGTGCCAAAAACATTCAGTACTTC. This encodes CASSQGTSAKNIQYF.

This clonotype was found a few times. The gene calls are TRBV7-6 and TRBJ1-1, with D possibly matching TRBD1 (6 bases). With 0 bases removed from V and 10 bases from J, the gap between germline ends came to 9 bases. CDR1 is SGHVS and CDR2 is FNYEAQ in the germline V gene. This CDR3 is built from 12 residues. CDR3 protein: CASSLAGGGAFF. The CDR3, as DNA: TGTGCCAGCAGCTTAGCGGGAGGGGGAGCTTTCTTT.

The V call is TRBV15, the J call TRBJ1-5; TRBD1 matches 7 bases. The CDR3 sequence is 14 residues long. V dropped 3 bases and J dropped 6; count of bases not matched to a gene: 5. Germline V gene sequence: CDR1 LNHNV, CDR2 YYDKDF (reference sequence). DNA of the CDR3: TGTGCCACCAGCAGCGACAGGGTGGCTCAGCCCCAGCATTTT. Protein product: CATSSDRVAQPQHF.

A few counts support this clonotype. The gene calls are TRBV6-2 or TRBV6-3 and TRBJ2-7; possible D gene TRBD1, 6 bases. This CDR3 has 14 residues. V lost 10 bases and J lost 0, with 16 bases in between. CDR1 is MNHEY and CDR2 is SVGEGT in the germline V gene. This CDR3 is CATTPWDNSYEQYF. CDR3 nucleotide sequence: TGTGCCACCACCCCCTGGGACAACTCCTACGAGCAGTACTTC.

J is TRBJ2-1 and V is TRBV7-2, with 10 bases lining up with TRBD2. The V gene end was trimmed by 5 bases and the J gene end by 8 bases; junction bases not matched to a gene: 9. Per germline, CDR1 SGHTA and CDR2 FQGNSA. The CDR3 sequence is 15 residues long. The CDR3 DNA is TGTGCCAGCAGCCCGCCAGCGGGGGGGCCGTATGAGCAGTTCTTC. Its protein product is CASSPPAGGPYEQFF.

This clonotype was counted between two and nine times. V usage is TRBV7-9 and J usage is TRBJ2-1; 7 positions match TRBD2. V gave up 4 bases and J gave up 3 bases; unmatched junction bases: 6. Germline V gives CDR1 SEHNR, CDR2 FQNEAQ (reference sequence). This CDR3 comprises 15 residues. CDR3 amino acids: CASSSAGTNYNEQFF. In DNA form, the CDR3 reads TGTGCCAGCAGCTCGGCCGGGACTAACTACAATGAGCAGTTCTTC.

This clonotype was counted only a few times. The rearrangement uses TRBV12-3 or TRBV12-4 and TRBJ1-2; D gene ambiguous. V was shortened by 2 bases and J by 3 bases, with 10 bases between the two germline ends. The CDR3 is made up of 14 amino acids. The CDR3 region has the DNA TGTGCCAGCAGTTTAAACCCAGACTACTATGGCTACACCTTC. Amino acids: CASSLNPDYYGYTF.

In DNA, the CDR3 is TGTGCCAGCAGGGTTAGCGGGGGGCCTATCTACAATGAGCAGTTCTTC. The encoded protein is CASRVSGGPIYNEQFF. The V call is TRBV2, the J call TRBJ2-1, with TRBD2 matching over 10 bases. Germline CDR1 SNHLY, CDR2 FYNNEI. V dropped 6 bases and J dropped 3; count of bases not matched to a gene: 8. The CDR3 is made up of 16 amino acids.

The table lists this clonotype with many counts. The genes are TRBV6-2 or TRBV6-3 and TRBJ2-6; unclear D gene. CDR3 length equals 14 residues. Trimming shortened V by 6 bases and J by 0 bases, and 6 bases separated the two germline ends. In germline, CDR1 is MNHEY, CDR2 SVGEGT. CDR3 sequence reads: CASRQSSGANVLTF. DNA for the CDR3: TGTGCCAGCAGACAGTCCTCTGGGGCCAACGTCCTGACTTTC.

The rearrangement joins TRBV9 to TRBJ2-1; TRBD2 agrees at 15 bases. CDR1 and CDR2 from the germline V gene are SGDLS and YYNGEE. The CDR3 is 17 amino acids. Unmatched junction bases numbered 2, after V lost 3 bases and J lost 1 base. CDR3 in amino acids: CASSAGTSGRSYNEQFF. Written as DNA, the CDR3 is TGTGCCAGCAGCGCCGGGACTAGCGGGAGGTCCTACAATGAGCAGTTCTTC.

This clonotype was counted only a few times. This rearrangement joins TRBV6-2 or TRBV6-3 to TRBJ1-5, with 7 nucleotides matching TRBD1. CDR1 is MNHEY and CDR2 is SVGEGT in the germline V gene. The CDR3 consists of 15 residues. V dropped 2 bases and J dropped 5; count of bases not matched to a gene: 6. Here the CDR3 reads CASSYEGAEYQPQHF. CDR3 DNA: TGTGCCAGCAGTTACGAGGGGGCGGAGTATCAGCCCCAGCATTTT.